This T cell receptor beta chain was identified during a study of read filtering for tumor transcriptome and immune sequencing. Turning to the study itself: Patients were 17 male and some 15 female, mean age around 70 years, range roughly 45 to 85. 8 or 9 patients were R-ISS I, around 15 were R-ISS II, 6 or 7 were R-ISS III.

Broader study findings: Without single-read clonotypes, shared clonotype proportions correlated more between IR-seq and RNA-seq. Single-read clonotypes: 80% to 90% of IR-seq clonotypes (around 3.5% of reads), 74.6% of RNA-seq clonotypes (approximately 45% of reads).

This clonotype was counted many times. As yet, its antigen is unknown. From around 440 ng of RNA, a library with molecular barcoded alpha/delta and beta/gamma adaptors was made. TCRdb ran MiXCR on the reads and lists one entry per CDR3 protein. The repertoire holds 130,000 or so distinct CDR3 sequences, with 13% as singletons. This CDR3 contains 14 residues. Germline V lookup: CDR1 PRHDT, CDR2 FYEKMQ (reference sequence). The V end lost 5 bases, the J end lost 2 bases, and 13 bases lay between the germline ends. Sequencing was carried out using a population of CD138-negative cells sorted from bone marrow. This receptor was obtained from a donor aged 40 or over with multiple myeloma. The chain combines TRBV13 with TRBJ2-7; D perhaps matches TRBD1 (6 bases). The CDR3 region has the DNA TGTGCCAGCAGCATTGGACAGAAGGCCTACGAGCAGTACTTC. Its protein product is CASSIGQKAYEQYF.